A selection of T cell receptor beta chains follows, all from one sample in a study of blood T cell repertoires in COVID-19. Assay: immunoSEQ multiplex PCR; the TCRdb copy retains only in-frame clones and omits some. The table lists about 140,000 clones, 85% of them singletons. Sequencing used peripheral blood. The receptors come from a man over 45 with acute or convalescent COVID-19. The conserved cysteine and the conserved F or W are not part of the CDR3 here.

V,J,CDR3
TRBV5-1,TRBJ1-2,ASSFAETYGYT
TRBV14,TRBJ2-3,ASSQDSSGSRDTQY
TRBV6-5,TRBJ1-5,ASHLSGGNQPQH
TRBV29-1,TRBJ2-3,SVETAAAGDTQY
TRBV9,TRBJ1-2,ASSSIDLANYGYT
TRBV5-4,TRBJ1-2,ASSLGQGSVSYGYT
TRBV2,TRBJ2-7,ASRVGTGRLYEQY
TRBV28,TRBJ2-7,ASSWTGEQY
TRBV5-4,TRBJ2-1,ASSLDSSSYNEQF
TRBV6-5,TRBJ2-2,ASTKETGNTGELF
TRBV6-5,TRBJ2-7,ASSLGGQAYEQY
TRBV5-4,TRBJ2-3,ASTLGDFSPDTQY
TRBV21-1,TRBJ1-2,ASSPRDSYGYT
TRBV12-5,TRBJ2-1,ASGSGRGAGVTSYNEQF
TRBV14,TRBJ1-2,ASSQGRGSYGYT
TRBV5-4,TRBJ2-7,ASRRVAGDYEQY
TRBV2,TRBJ1-4,ASRAPGQLNEKLF
TRBV6-4,TRBJ2-3,ATGTSGAGDTQY
TRBV5-1,TRBJ1-1,ASSLTTVNTEAF
TRBV19,TRBJ2-7,ASNQPGQGNEQY
TRBV10-3,TRBJ2-1,AISEGPSERGAQF
TRBV19,TRBJ1-1,ASSEAGVTEAF
TRBV6-6,TRBJ1-5,ASSYGQGGQPQH
TRBV5-1,TRBJ1-4,ASSSWGVGHEKLF